This T cell receptor beta chain was found in a study of blood T cell repertoires in COVID-19. The method was immunoSEQ multiplex PCR; TCRdb's version includes in-frame clones alone and lacks a portion of them. The data contain roughly 140,000 clones, approximately 90% of them singletons. V lost 4 bases and J 0 bases, leaving 10 bases between the germline ends. The CDR3 runs to 15 residues. Germline V CDR1 and CDR2: LNHDA, SQIVND (reference sequence). The clonotype comes from a woman in her seventies with acute or convalescent COVID-19. The V gene is TRBV19, the J gene TRBJ2-1, with a tentative D call TRBD2 (5 bases). Sequencing was done on a sample of peripheral blood. The CDR3 region is CASSTDSSSYNEQFF. In DNA form, the CDR3 reads TGTGCCAGTAGTACGGACTCGAGCTCCTACAATGAGCAGTTCTTC. Filled out from reference TRBV19 and TRBJ2-1, the complete variable domain reads DGGITQSPKYLFRKEGQNVTLSCEQNLNHDAMYWYRQDPGQGLRLIYYSQIVNDFQKGDIAEGYSVSREKKESFPLTVTSAQKNPTAFYLCASSTDSSSYNEQFFGPGTRLTVL.